The clone carrying this T cell receptor (beta chain) was seen repeatedly, ten times or more. This entry is derived from a study of blood T cell repertoires in COVID-19. The CDR3 sequence is 16 residues long. Losses at the gene ends were 7 bases for V and 7 bases for J; bases not matched to a gene: 17. Germline values: CDR1 LNHDA, CDR2 SQIVND (reference sequence). Measured with immunoSEQ multiplex PCR; TCRdb has only the in-frame clones, and not every one. The profile shows approximately 99,000 clones, about two thirds of them singletons. The sequence came from a woman aged 40 to 49 with acute or convalescent COVID-19. Input material: peripheral blood. The chain combines TRBV19 with TRBJ2-7; 9 nucleotides line up with TRBD1. The CDR3 nucleotides read TGTGCCAGTACTCCAGGGACAGGGCAGCCGCCGGGGGAGCAGTACTTC. Translating gives CASTPGTGQPPGEQYF.